This TCR beta chain came from a study of STAT3 mutations in large granular lymphocyte leukemia (dated by TCRdb to about 2019). Describing the broader study: Roughly half of the T-LGLL patients who were sequenced longitudinally carried canonical activating STAT3 mutations. As controls within the study, two patients with natural killer LGL leukemia were also sequenced longitudinally. Patients with T-cell large granular lymphocyte leukemia underwent serial deep sequencing of TCRbeta CDR3 and STAT3 to reconstruct clonal hierarchy and dynamics. Each patient was sequenced at an average of roughly 4.1 time points, ranging from 2 to 8 samplings. More than half of T-LGLL patients received one or more immunosuppressive therapy regimens, with hematologic response in 40% of those treated. From an initial cohort of 207 LGL patients, 15 to 20 representative T-LGLL cases were selected for longitudinal TCRbeta and STAT3 sequencing.

The same DNA, extracted from blood mononuclear cells, served for both the TCR sequencing and the STAT3 sequencing. A single count supports this clone. Its cognate antigen has yet to be identified. Base qualities are not at hand, and no much larger clone is one base apart. TCRbeta libraries were sequenced on an Illumina MiSeq, averaging around 40,000 productive templates per sample. Multiplex PCR amplification was used to generate TCRbeta CDR3 libraries with the immunoSEQ assay. The published analysis was carried out like this. Following a previously defined approach, repertoire diversity was calculated, and values close to 0 point to extremely monoclonal samples. The table was pulled from immuneACCESS by TCRdb, which kept in-frame rearrangements only. Such tables lose some clones; where checked, under half of the loss comes from unresolved V genes, and the rest has no known cause. The V and J calls and the clone size are those of that table, but D and trimming were determined from the DNA. The sample records approximately 30,000 clones, over 60% of which are singletons. Around 30% of the sample goes to the ten largest clones.

Results the study describes overall, beyond this receptor: The linking of therapy response to changes in TCR clonal burden was complicated by variable intervals between samplings and differing treatment regimens. TCR clonotype switching after therapy was observed in about 35% of the 18 patients, and all newly emerging clones were found to be STAT3 wild type. Persisting codominant clonotypes in some patients meant a small but highly pathogenic clone may have been missed. All T-LGLL patients had at least one immunodominant TCRbeta clonotype, and roughly half had multiple immunodominant subclonotypes. Because no samples were available when a clone first appeared, clonal expansion was inferred from samplings taken at other points. In several patients, dominant TCR clone burden exceeded STAT3 mutant burden, suggesting STAT3 mutation arose secondarily within a pre-expanded clone.

The specimen was peripheral blood mononuclear cells. The source is a woman aged 45-65 years with T-cell large granular lymphocyte leukemia. Some clones in this sample may be carry-over from other donors' samples. The age is the age at diagnosis.

The bases read TGTGCCAGCAGCTTATTGGGACTGTACAATGAGCAGTTCTTC. Its protein reads: CASSLLGLYNEQFF. The rearrangement combines TRBV7-2 with TRBJ2-1; tentative D gene TRBD2, with 6 bases matching. There are 14 amino acids in the CDR3, from cysteine to phenylalanine inclusive. Just the 42-base CDR3 DNA is kept, in frame starting at base 1. CDR1 and CDR2 were assigned from the germline V gene as SGHTA and FQGNSA. V and J lose 2 bases and 4 bases, and a span of 9 bases separates them.